The present T cell receptor (beta chain) was sequenced within a study of human T cells and chemical hapten exposure. Findings and limits, study-wide: Clustering by CDR3 similarity yielded significantly more large clusters from expanded TCRs than controls.

The J segment lost 8 bases and the V segment lost 5 bases, leaving 6 bases of the junction unmatched. The CDR3 has 14 residues. The germline V gene encodes CDR1 SGHTA and CDR2 FQGNSA. Via MiXCR, TCRdb re-called the RACE reads, giving one row per CDR3 protein. The sample carries a few hundred thousand distinct CDR3 sequences, 7.7% recorded once. Specified time point: pre-sensitization, week 0. Treatment specified: therapeutic diphenylcyclopropenone sensitization with weekly scalp DPC. For this clonotype: The antigen remains unidentified.

Sequencing used whole blood, obtained in connection with sensitization to the hapten diphenylcyclopropenone (DPC). The chain has TRBV7-2 and TRBJ1-6, with 7 bases identical to TRBD1. The TCR sequence derives from a man between 18 and 35 years old with alopecia areata. Some clones in this sample may be carry-over from other donors' samples. In DNA, the CDR3 is TGTGCCAGCAGCATGTCGACAGGGTATTCACCCCTCCACTTT. Amino acids: CASSMSTGYSPLHF.